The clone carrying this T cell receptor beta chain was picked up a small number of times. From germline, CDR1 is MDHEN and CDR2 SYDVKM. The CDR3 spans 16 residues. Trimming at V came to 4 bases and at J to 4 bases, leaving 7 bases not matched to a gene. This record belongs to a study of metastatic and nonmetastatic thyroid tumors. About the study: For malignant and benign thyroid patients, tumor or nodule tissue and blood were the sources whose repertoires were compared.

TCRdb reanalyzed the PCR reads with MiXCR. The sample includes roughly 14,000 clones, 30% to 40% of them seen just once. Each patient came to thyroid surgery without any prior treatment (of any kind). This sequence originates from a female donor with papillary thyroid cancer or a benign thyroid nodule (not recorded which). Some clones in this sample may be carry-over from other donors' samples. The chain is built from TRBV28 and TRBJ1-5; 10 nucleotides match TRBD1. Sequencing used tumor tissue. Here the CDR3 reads CASSSFRDRGNQPQHF. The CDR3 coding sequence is TGTGCCAGCAGTTCTTTCCGGGACAGGGGAAATCAGCCCCAGCATTTT. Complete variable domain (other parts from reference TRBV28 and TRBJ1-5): DVKVTQSSRYLVKRTGEKVFLECVQDMDHENMFWYRQDPGLGLRLIYFSYDVKMKEKGDIPEGYSVSREKKERFSLILESASTNQTSMYLCASSSFRDRGNQPQHFGDGTRLSIL.